The 21 T cell receptor beta chains listed next were all sequenced from one sample in a study of T-cell reconstitution after alpha-beta-depleted transplantation in children. Unique molecular identifiers tagged the TCRbeta library. MiXCR, applied by TCRdb to the PCR reads, yields one record per CDR3 protein. The sample shows more than 450,000 distinct CDR3 sequences, 15% to 20% of them seen only once. The source material was PBMCs from the stem cell graft donor, sampled from the stem cell graft. The receptors were sampled from a human donor who donated a stem cell graft to a child with acute lymphoblastic leukemia.

This clonotype has more than one count but fewer than ten. The chain has TRBV10-1 and TRBJ2-7; 10 bases agree with TRBD2. CDR1 and CDR2 (germline): WNHNN, SYGVQD (reference sequence). This CDR3 has 13 residues. V trimming: 4 bases; J trimming: 6 bases; junction bases outside the gene matches: 3. The CDR3 sequence: CASSVTSGREQYF. In DNA, the CDR3 is TGCGCCAGCAGTGTGACTAGCGGGCGCGAGCAGTACTTC.

V and J are TRBV19 and TRBJ2-3; D is perhaps TRBD1 (6 bases). Trimming pared 1 base from V and 4 bases from J, leaving 12 bases between. CDR1 is LNHDA and CDR2 is SQIVND in the germline V gene (reference sequence). The CDR3 contains 15 residues. The CDR3 bases are TGTGCCAGTAGTATAGCTCAGGGGATGGCAGATACGCAGTATTTT. Protein: CASSIAQGMADTQYF.

This clonotype appeared a few times. The chain uses TRBV10-3 and TRBJ1-1; 7 nucleotides agree with TRBD1. Looked up from germline, CDR1 is ENHRY and CDR2 is SYGVKD. CDR3 length equals 14 residues. The V and J ends lost 6 bases and 3 bases, in that order; junction bases with no gene match: 7. The CDR3 sequence: CAIRELGTDTEAFF. The CDR3 bases are TGTGCCATCAGAGAACTAGGGACAGACACTGAAGCTTTCTTT.

This clonotype was picked up a small number of times. The chain recombines TRBV5-1 with TRBJ2-1; D is possibly TRBD2 (5 bases). This CDR3 has 14 residues. Germline V lookup: CDR1 SGHRS, CDR2 YFSETQ. Trimming cost V 0 bases and J 7 bases, with 11 bases left between them. The CDR3 loop reads CASSLVLAMNEQFF. Here the CDR3 DNA reads TGCGCCAGCAGCTTGGTTTTAGCGATGAATGAGCAGTTCTTC.

The genes are TRBV2 and TRBJ1-2; D gene unclear. The CDR3 runs to 13 residues. V dropped 11 bases and J dropped 3 bases, with 16 bases sitting between them. Germline V gives CDR1 SNHLY, CDR2 FYNNEI. The CDR3 sequence is CAPSKAGDYGYTF. The DNA for the CDR3 is TGTGCCCCTAGTAAGGCAGGAGACTATGGCTACACCTTC.

The chain carries TRBV10-2 and TRBJ2-7; 14 nucleotides agree with TRBD2. Germline CDR1 is WSHSY and CDR2 is SAAADI. This CDR3 contains 17 residues. With V trimmed by 3 bases and J by 4 bases, 8 bases remained unmatched. The CDR3 sequence: CASSDVGTSGRSYEQYF. CDR3 coding DNA: TGCGCCAGCAGTGACGTAGGGACTAGCGGGAGATCTTACGAGCAGTACTTC.

This clonotype was counted ten times or more. The J gene is TRBJ1-6, the V gene TRBV5-1, with D perhaps matching TRBD1 (6 bases). The germline V gene encodes CDR1 SGHRS and CDR2 YFSETQ. This CDR3 is built from 15 residues. V was cut by 4 bases and J by 9 bases, with 17 bases left in between. CDR3 region: CASSSGGGGSSPLHF. CDR3 nucleotide sequence: TGCGCCAGCAGCAGCGGGGGAGGGGGAAGTTCACCCCTCCACTTT.

In its sample, this clonotype was seen many times. The V gene is TRBV27, the J gene TRBJ1-1; D not resolved. The length of the CDR3 is 14 residues. V was shortened by 3 bases and J by 0 bases, with 8 bases between the two germline ends. Germline V gene lookup returns CDR1 MNHEY and CDR2 SMNVEV (reference sequence). CDR3 sequence: CASSFSGLNTEAFF. In nucleotides, the CDR3 is TGTGCCAGCAGTTTTTCCGGGCTGAACACTGAAGCTTTCTTT.

This clonotype was observed a handful of times. The chain combines TRBV20-1 with TRBJ1-1, with D uncertain. Germline CDR1 reads DFQATT; CDR2 reads SNEGSKA (reference sequence). The CDR3 contains 13 residues. V was shortened by 2 bases and J by 1 base, with 8 bases between the two germline ends. The CDR3 region is CSARTPTNTEAFF. The CDR3 DNA follows: TGCAGTGCTAGAACCCCAACGAACACTGAAGCTTTCTTT.

This chain joins TRBV20-1 and TRBJ1-5; D is perhaps TRBD1 (5 bases). Germline V gene data show CDR1 as DFQATT and CDR2 as SNEGSKA (reference sequence). There are 14 residues in the CDR3. V lost 4 bases, J lost 4 bases, and 14 bases lay in between. CDR3 DNA sequence: TGCAGTGCTACTACCGACAGACTGAATCAGCCCCAGCATTTT. Translated, it gives CSATTDRLNQPQHF.

This sequence joins TRBV7-9 and TRBJ1-1; no firm D call. Per the germline V gene, CDR1 is SEHNR and CDR2 is FQNEAQ (reference sequence). CDR3 length: 13 residues. V was trimmed by 5 bases and J by 4 bases, leaving 11 bases between them. This CDR3 is CASSARGGTEAFF. The CDR3 DNA is TGTGCCAGCAGCGCGCGGGGAGGCACTGAAGCTTTCTTT.

The rearrangement links TRBV4-1 to TRBJ2-7; TRBD2 matches 8 bases. This CDR3 has 15 amino acids. V lost 4 bases to trimming and J lost 7 bases; unmatched junction nucleotides: 12. In germline, CDR1 is MGHRA, CDR2 YSYEKL. CDR3 sequence reads: CASSRTSGLLLEQYF. CDR3 DNA sequence: TGCGCCAGCAGCCGAACTAGCGGCCTCCTATTAGAGCAGTACTTC.

This chain links TRBV29-1 with TRBJ2-3; TRBD2 might be the D (6 bases). This CDR3 has 16 amino acids. Germline CDR1 SQVTM, CDR2 ANQGSEA. Trimming cost V 0 bases and J 0 bases, with 13 bases left between them. The DNA for the CDR3 is TGCAGCGTTGAAGATCTCGAGCGGGTTAGCACAGATACGCAGTATTTT. Its protein product is CSVEDLERVSTDTQYF.

The V and J genes are TRBV7-9 and TRBJ2-7; a weak D match, TRBD2 (6 bases). CDR1 is SEHNR and CDR2 is FQNEAQ in the germline V gene (reference sequence). V lost 2 bases and J 3 bases, leaving 14 bases between the germline ends. The CDR3 spans 15 residues. DNA of the CDR3: TGTGCCAGCAGCTTAAACCCACCGGGAGACTACGAGCAGTACTTC. Translated: CASSLNPPGDYEQYF.

This rearrangement joins TRBV11-2 to TRBJ2-1, with 10 bases lining up with TRBD2. The CDR3 loop spans 16 amino acids. Trimming took 7 bases from V and 0 from J; bases not matched to a gene: 6. Germline-derived CDR1 and CDR2 are SGHAT and FQNNGV. The CDR3 here is CASKRTSGNSYNEQFF. Here the CDR3 DNA reads TGTGCCAGCAAGCGTACTAGCGGGAACTCCTACAATGAGCAGTTCTTC.

The chain links TRBV29-1 to TRBJ2-7; no firm D call. This CDR3 contains 12 residues. The germline CDR1 and CDR2 sequences are SQVTM and ANQGSEA. Trimming stripped 5 bases from V and 0 bases from J, with 8 bases between. CDR3 sequence reads: CSVLGNSYEQYF. The CDR3 region has the DNA TGCAGCGTTCTGGGCAACTCCTACGAGCAGTACTTC.

The V gene is TRBV20-1, the J gene TRBJ1-4; D not resolved. There are 13 residues in the CDR3. From germline, CDR1 is DFQATT and CDR2 SNEGSKA (reference sequence). Between the trimmed V and J ends, which lost 2 bases and 8 bases, there was a span of 12 bases. Here the CDR3 reads CSARNRFGEKLFF. The CDR3 bases are TGCAGTGCTAGAAATCGGTTCGGAGAAAAACTGTTTTTT.

This clonotype was seen many times. This sequence joins TRBV7-3 and TRBJ2-1; 14 bases agree with TRBD2. The CDR3 contains 15 residues. J lost 6 bases, V lost 4 bases, and 2 bases had no gene match. Germline V CDR1 and CDR2: SGHTA, FQGTGA. The CDR3 DNA is TGTGCCAGCAGCTCGGGACTAGCGGGAGTCAATGAGCAGTTCTTC. It translates to CASSSGLAGVNEQFF.

This clonotype has a count of ten or more. The chain combines TRBV5-1 with TRBJ2-1; D not resolved. Germline CDR1 reads SGHRS; CDR2 reads YFSETQ. CDR3 size: 12 residues. The ends were cut back, 0 bases at V and 10 bases at J, with 8 bases in the middle. CDR3 sequence reads: CASSLAFEEQFF. The CDR3 region has the DNA TGCGCCAGCAGCTTGGCGTTTGAAGAGCAGTTCTTC.

The chain employs TRBV10-3 and TRBJ1-1; D gene unclear. The CDR3 loop spans 17 amino acids. V lost 3 bases to trimming and J lost 3 bases, with 20 bases between them. In germline, CDR1 is ENHRY, CDR2 SYGVKD. The CDR3 sequence: CAISDFSGPFTDTEAFF. CDR3 DNA: TGTGCCATCAGTGACTTTTCCGGTCCGTTCACGGACACTGAAGCTTTCTTT.

The chain links TRBV7-9 to TRBJ1-5; D is perhaps TRBD1 (6 bases). The CDR3 extends over 13 amino acids. Germline CDR1 SEHNR, CDR2 FQNEAQ (reference sequence). The V and J ends lost 1 base and 8 bases respectively, with 9 bases between them. The chain's CDR3 is CASSLGGREPQHF. Here the CDR3 DNA reads TGTGCCAGCAGCTTAGGGGGGCGGGAGCCCCAGCATTTT.